This T cell receptor (beta chain) was found in a study of cytomegalovirus exposure and HLA in healthy donors. The J segment lost 3 bases and the V segment lost 3 bases, leaving 12 bases of the junction unmatched. The CDR3 totals 20 residues. CDR1 is SGHVS, CDR2 FNYEAQ, per germline. The PCR employed 60 Vbeta primers together with 13 Jbeta primers. TCRdb keeps only in-frame clones here, not all; method: immunoSEQ multiplex PCR. The sample includes some 76,000 clones, about three quarters of them seen just once. The clonotype was recovered from a male donor in good health and CMV-seropositive. The V gene is TRBV7-6, the J gene TRBJ2-6; TRBD2 agrees at 12 bases. Sequenced input: PBMCs. CDR3 DNA sequence: TGTGCCAGCAGCTTGGCGCCGACTAGCGGGGGCTCAGGTGGGGCCAACGTCCTGACTTTC. This sequence encodes CASSLAPTSGGSGGANVLTF.